Presented here are 16 T cell receptor beta chains from one specimen sequenced in a study of blood T cell repertoires in COVID-19. The table came from immunoSEQ multiplex PCR; TCRdb's copy has only in-frame clones and leaves some out. The data hold around 140,000 clones, with 88% observed a single time. The sample consisted of peripheral blood. These receptors were collected from a human donor in a cohort sampled during active COVID-19.

V gene TRBV9 combines with J gene TRBJ1-4; D is uncertain. The CDR3 is made up of 15 amino acids. Germline loops: CDR1 SGDLS, CDR2 YYNGEE. Trimming removed 0 bases from V and 2 bases from J, with 8 bases in between. The CDR3 loop is CASSVEARTNEKLFF. The CDR3 DNA sequence: TGTGCCAGCAGCGTAGAGGCGCGGACTAATGAAAAACTGTTTTTT.

The chain carries TRBV5-6 and TRBJ2-6; D might be TRBD1 (6 bases). Germline V gives CDR1 SGHDT, CDR2 YYEEEE. V was cut by 5 bases and J by 2 bases, with 14 bases left in between. The CDR3 consists of 16 residues. The CDR3 reads CASSFVQGTGANVLTF. The CDR3 DNA is TGTGCCAGCAGTTTTGTTCAGGGGACTGGGGCCAACGTCCTGACTTTC.

The rearrangement links TRBV6-5 to TRBJ2-7; 7 bases map to TRBD2. Germline trimming cut 8 bases from V and 0 bases from J; bases unmatched to any gene: 10. Per the germline V gene, CDR1 is MNHEY and CDR2 is SVGAGI. The CDR3 consists of 15 residues. The CDR3 nucleotides are TGTGCCAGCCGCCGGGGGGACTTGGCCTCCTACGAGCAGTACTTC. Amino acid sequence: CASRRGDLASYEQYF.

The chain links TRBV3-1 (or the pseudogene TRBV3-2) to TRBJ1-2, with TRBD1 matching over 9 bases. J gave up 4 bases and V 5 bases, and 14 bases lay outside the gene matches. In germline, CDR1 is LGHDT, CDR2 YNNKEL (reference sequence). The CDR3 extends over 17 amino acids. The CDR3 here is CASSSYFSGQGSYGYTF. Written as DNA, the CDR3 is TGTGCCAGCAGCTCCTATTTCTCGGGACAGGGTAGCTATGGCTACACCTTC.

This chain links TRBV10-3 with TRBJ2-5; the match to TRBD1 covers 8 bases. Germline trimming cut 2 bases from V and 1 base from J; bases unmatched to any gene: 0. Germline lookup yields CDR1 ENHRY and CDR2 SYGVKD. The CDR3 is 14 residues long. DNA for the CDR3: TGTGCCATCAGTGAGACAGGGGGCCAAGAGACCCAGTACTTC. As protein: CAISETGGQETQYF.

This sequence joins TRBV5-6 and TRBJ2-7; TRBD2 might be the D (5 bases). The length of the CDR3 is 15 residues. V lost 2 bases and J 0 bases, leaving 12 bases between the germline ends. Germline loops: CDR1 SGHDT, CDR2 YYEEEE. The CDR3 region is CASSFGLSSSYEQYF. The CDR3 bases are TGTGCCAGCAGCTTCGGACTCTCAAGCTCCTACGAGCAGTACTTC.

The chain links TRBV5-4 to TRBJ2-6; tentative D call: TRBD1 (6 bases). This CDR3 has 15 amino acids. CDR1 is SGHNT, CDR2 YYREEE, per germline (reference sequence). The ends were cut back, 4 bases at V and 4 bases at J, with 12 bases in the middle. The CDR3 sequence: CASSVQGEGANVLTF. The CDR3 nucleotides read TGTGCCAGCAGCGTACAGGGAGAAGGGGCCAACGTCCTGACTTTC. Supplemented by reference TRBV5-4 and TRBJ2-6, the full variable domain reads ETGVTQSPTHLIKTRGQQVTLRCSSQSGHNTVSWYQQALGQGPQFIFQYYREEENGRGNFPPRFSGLQFPNYSSELNVNALELDDSALYLCASSVQGEGANVLTFGAGSRLTVL.

This rearrangement joins TRBV9 to TRBJ2-1; 10 positions match TRBD2. There are 15 residues in the CDR3. Trimming at V came to 2 bases and at J to 6 bases, leaving 5 bases not matched to a gene. Germline CDR1 is SGDLS and CDR2 is YYNGEE. CDR3 bases: TGTGCCAGCAGCGTGATGCTAGCGGGGGCCAATGAGCAGTTCTTC. Its translation is CASSVMLAGANEQFF.

J is TRBJ2-4 and V is TRBV3-1 (or the pseudogene TRBV3-2), with 9 bases aligning to TRBD1. The CDR3 sequence is 14 residues long. V gave up 5 bases and J gave up 7 bases; unmatched junction bases: 6. CDR1 is LGHDT and CDR2 is YNNKEL in the germline V gene (reference sequence). CDR3 bases: TGTGCCAGCAGCGCCCGGGACAGGGCGAACATTCAGTACTTC. Protein product: CASSARDRANIQYF.

V usage is TRBV6-6 and J usage is TRBJ2-1; D is ambiguous. The CDR3 spans 16 residues. The ends were cut back, 0 bases at V and 0 bases at J, with 9 bases in the middle. Per germline, CDR1 MNHNY and CDR2 SVGAGI (reference sequence). DNA of the CDR3: TGTGCCAGCAGTTACTCGAGAGCGAGCTCCTACAATGAGCAGTTCTTC. Protein sequence: CASSYSRASSYNEQFF.

The CDR3, as DNA: TGTGCCAGCAGCAACCTTGCCGGGACTAGCGGGGGGGGGCAAGAGACCCAGTACTTC. It codes for CASSNLAGTSGGGQETQYF. The rearrangement links TRBV21-1 to TRBJ2-5; TRBD2 is the table's D call and was not checked against the DNA. TRBV21-1 is a pseudogene segment. This CDR3 contains 19 residues.

The J gene is TRBJ2-2, the V gene TRBV5-4, with 9 bases fitting TRBD2. The CDR3 has 16 residues. V shed 0 bases, J shed 0 bases, and the junction held 0 bases outside the gene matches. The germline gives CDR1 SGHNT, CDR2 YYREEE (reference sequence). CDR3 DNA: TGTGCCAGCAGCTTGGTAGCGGGGGCGAACACCGGGGAGCTGTTTTTT. Encoded protein: CASSLVAGANTGELFF.

This chain links TRBV6-5 with TRBJ1-1; 7 bases are a match to TRBD1. The junction had 9 bases not matched to a gene; V was cut back by 6 bases and J by 8 bases. Germline lookup yields CDR1 MNHEY and CDR2 SVGAGI. The CDR3 loop spans 13 amino acids. CDR3 sequence reads: CASRTQGQLEAFF. Here the CDR3 DNA reads TGTGCCAGCAGAACCCAGGGACAGCTCGAAGCTTTCTTT.

V and J are TRBV15 and TRBJ2-7; 8 nucleotides agree with TRBD1. CDR1 and CDR2 (germline): LNHNV, YYDKDF (reference sequence). There are 15 residues in the CDR3. V dropped 0 bases and J dropped 7; count of bases not matched to a gene: 8. The CDR3 sequence is CATSRDPGGPGEQYF. CDR3 bases: TGTGCCACCAGCAGAGATCCAGGGGGCCCGGGTGAGCAGTACTTC. Full variable domain (rest looked up from reference TRBV15 and TRBJ2-7): DAMVIQNPRYQVTQFGKPVTLSCSQTLNHNVMYWYQQKSSQAPKLLFHYYDKDFNNEADTPDNFQSRRPNTSFCFLDIRSPGLGDTAMYLCATSRDPGGPGEQYFGPGTRLTVT.

The V call is TRBV10-3, the J call TRBJ2-4, with TRBD1 matching 12 bases. Trimming at V came to 4 bases and at J to 6 bases, leaving 10 bases not matched to a gene. The CDR3 has 17 residues. From germline, CDR1 is ENHRY and CDR2 SYGVKD. The CDR3 sequence: CAISARLPGQGANIQYF. In DNA form, the CDR3 reads TGTGCCATCAGTGCGAGACTTCCGGGACAGGGGGCAAACATTCAGTACTTC.

The V gene is TRBV7-9, the J gene TRBJ1-4, with D possibly being TRBD1 (6 bases). The V and J ends lost 0 bases and 10 bases respectively, with 12 bases between them. Germline V gene lookup returns CDR1 SEHNR and CDR2 FQNEAQ (reference sequence). The CDR3 spans 14 residues. CDR3 in amino acids: CASSLAREGGKLFF. The CDR3 DNA is TGTGCCAGCAGCTTAGCGAGGGAAGGGGGAAAACTGTTTTTT.